The 8 T cell receptor beta chains below were found in one sample sequenced in a study of PD-1 blockade in mismatch repair-deficient tumors. Generated by immunoSEQ multiplex PCR, the TCRdb table keeps only in-frame clones and is missing some. Found here are about 66,000 clones, approximately 80% of them singletons; the top ten hold 4.5% to 6.5%. Sequencing used peripheral blood, obtained 2 weeks after starting pembrolizumab. All receptors come from an adult with mismatch repair-deficient cancer.

The chain links TRBV5-4 to TRBJ1-5, with TRBD1 matching 7 bases. The CDR3 totals 15 residues. With 0 bases clipped from V and 5 bases from J, the junction kept 5 bases outside the gene matches. Per germline, CDR1 SGHNT and CDR2 YYREEE (reference sequence). This CDR3 reads CASSLAGDRDQPQHF. In DNA, the CDR3 is TGTGCCAGCAGCTTGGCCGGTGACAGGGATCAGCCCCAGCATTTT.

This clone was seen a few times. V gene TRBV18 combines with J gene TRBJ1-2, with a possible D match to TRBD1 (6 bases). CDR3 length: 13 residues. V shed 2 bases and J shed 8 bases, with 12 bases lying between them. The germline gives CDR1 KGHSH, CDR2 LQKENI. The CDR3 region has the DNA TGTGCCAGCTCACCAGCAGGGGTAGAGGGCTACACCTTC. This encodes CASSPAGVEGYTF.

CDR3 residues: CASSEEVLAGGTAYNEQFF. The CDR3 DNA reads TGTGCCAGCAGTGAAGAGGTACTAGCGGGAGGGACGGCCTACAATGAGCAGTTCTTC. The V gene is TRBV6-1, the J gene TRBJ2-1; 13 bases are a match to TRBD2. CDR3 length: 19 amino acids. In germline, CDR1 is MNHNS, CDR2 SASEGT. After removal of 1 base from V and 2 bases from J, the junction contained 8 bases not matched to a gene.

The chain is built from TRBV5-4 and TRBJ2-7; 7 bases map to TRBD2. The V and J ends lost 6 bases and 1 base, in that order; junction bases with no gene match: 10. The CDR3 loop spans 15 amino acids. Germline CDR1 and CDR2: SGHNT and YYREEE (reference sequence). DNA of the CDR3: TGTGCCAGCAAGAGCGGGGCTAGCGGATCCTACGAGCAGTACTTC. Translated, it gives CASKSGASGSYEQYF.

This clone was found a few times. The V gene is TRBV27, the J gene TRBJ2-1; possible D gene TRBD2, 5 bases. The germline V gene has CDR1 MNHEY and CDR2 SMNVEV (reference sequence). The ends were cut back, 6 bases at V and 7 bases at J, with 19 bases in the middle. This CDR3 spans 15 amino acids. The CDR3 is CASSQIGRAINEQFF. CDR3 DNA sequence: TGTGCCAGCAGCCAGATCGGGCGGGCAATTAATGAGCAGTTCTTC.

The chain joins TRBV29-1 to TRBJ2-5; D may be TRBD2 (6 bases). The CDR3 has 14 amino acids. Trimming took off 3 bases at V and 5 bases at J, with 16 bases between the two ends. Germline V gives CDR1 SQVTM, CDR2 ANQGSEA. CDR3 bases: TGCAGCGTTGACGGGGAGACTAGTTTGGAGACCCAGTACTTC. Residues: CSVDGETSLETQYF. The full variable domain, completed using reference TRBV29-1 and TRBJ2-5, is SAVISQKPSRDICQRGTSLTIQCQVDSQVTMMFWYRQQPGQSLTLIATANQGSEATYESGFVIDKFPISRPNLTFSTLTVSNMSPEDSSIYLCSVDGETSLETQYFGPGTRLLVL.

This clone was observed a few times. The V and J genes are TRBV6-5 and TRBJ2-7; no reliable D call. V lost 5 bases and J 3 bases, leaving 8 bases between the germline ends. Germline V gene lookup returns CDR1 MNHEY and CDR2 SVGAGI. This CDR3 is 12 amino acids long. CDR3 DNA sequence: TGTGCCAGCAGTCCCGACGTCTACGAGCAGTACTTC. Translated: CASSPDVYEQYF.

This clone was counted a few times. The CDR3, as DNA: TGCGCCAGCAGCCAGGCTTTACGGGGCTATGGCTACACCTTC. Residues: CASSQALRGYGYTF. The chain combines TRBV4-1 with TRBJ1-2; the D is unclear. V lost 3 bases to trimming and J lost 4 bases, with 12 bases between them. CDR1 MGHRA and CDR2 YSYEKL come from the germline V gene. CDR3 length equals 14 residues.